This TCR beta chain was sequenced during a study of radiotherapy plus CTLA-4 blockade in lung cancer. Study-wide findings and caveats: Tumor-origin TCR clones grew in blood after radiotherapy plus ipilimumab.

Method: immunoSEQ multiplex PCR; TCRdb's copy keeps in-frame clones and lacks some. The sample includes roughly 62,000 clones, approximately 76% of them seen just once. Germline V gene data show CDR1 as SGDLS and CDR2 as YYNGEE. The CDR3 sequence is 12 residues long. The V end was cut by 3 bases, the J end by 4 bases, with 4 bases between. Comments on this clone: Its antigen is still unknown.

This clonotype originated in a human donor with non-small cell lung cancer who had a complete response to radiotherapy plus ipilimumab. The chain carries TRBV9 and TRBJ2-2; D gene uncertain. Sequencing was performed on peripheral blood, taken from a patient treated with radiotherapy plus ipilimumab. This CDR3 is CASSAVTGELFF. In nucleotides, the CDR3 is TGTGCCAGCAGCGCCGTCACCGGGGAGCTGTTTTTT.